The clone carrying this T cell receptor (beta chain) was counted ten times or more. Its antigen remains unidentified. The sample belongs to a study of regulatory T cells in long-lasting Graves disease. Study conclusions and caveats: Persistent cases of Graves' showed reduced TCR diversity relative to newly diagnosed patients.

As to time point: persistent/refractory GD, antithyroid drugs over 5 years with positive TRAb. Preparation of the TCR library used RNA extracted from PBMCs. CDR3-region Arm-PCR and iRepertoire HTBI primers produced the TCR beta libraries. Original processing methods: Across the samples, identification revealed about 62 TRBV and over 12 TRBJ segments. TCRdb re-called the multiplex PCR reads through MiXCR, storing one row per CDR3 protein. V and J calls and clone size were set by TCRdb, not the authors. The sample consists of about 470,000 distinct CDR3 sequences, roughly 20% of them appearing once. The CDR3 consists of 18 residues. CDR1 and CDR2 from the germline V gene are MDHEN and SYDVKM. V lost 5 bases to trimming and J lost 4 bases, with 26 bases between them.

This receptor was obtained from a female donor with Graves disease. The chain links TRBV28 to TRBJ1-2; D is uncertain. The sequencing used peripheral blood mononuclear cells (PBMCs), collected when the disease was refractory, from a patient treated with antithyroid drugs. CDR3 bases: TGTGCCAGCAGTCCACGCGAGGTTAGCGGGCGCCTAGTCTATGGCTACACCTTC. It specifies CASSPREVSGRLVYGYTF.